The next 11 T cell receptor beta chains were all read from a single sample in a study of blood T cell repertoires in COVID-19. Profiling relied on immunoSEQ multiplex PCR, and the TCRdb table lists in-frame clones only, not all of them. The profile shows fewer than 500,000 clones, around nine tenths of them singletons. The sequenced sample was PBMCs or T cells enriched from blood (not recorded which). These receptors all stem from a woman aged 25 to 39 with acute COVID-19.

The chain carries TRBV11-3 and TRBJ2-7; tentative D call: TRBD2 (6 bases). CDR1 SGHNT and CDR2 YENEEA come from the germline V gene. The CDR3 is 14 amino acids. V shed 5 bases and J shed 3 bases, with 14 bases lying between them. The CDR3 reads CASSLHGGSYEQYF. The CDR3 bases are TGTGCCAGCAGCCTCCACGGGGGAAGCTACGAGCAGTACTTC.

This chain uses TRBV7-3 with TRBJ2-7, with TRBD1 matching 7 bases. The V gene's germline CDR1 is SGHTA and CDR2 FQGTGA. The CDR3 consists of 15 residues. V lost 5 bases and J lost 3; bases outside the gene matches: 10. CDR3: CASSPTGVEIYEQYF. In nucleotides, the CDR3 is TGTGCCAGCAGCCCAACAGGGGTGGAGATCTACGAGCAGTACTTC.

The chain joins TRBV7-8 to TRBJ1-1, with 8 bases aligning to TRBD1. The CDR3 covers 16 residues. V gave up 0 bases and J gave up 1 base; unmatched junction bases: 4. Germline V gives CDR1 SGHVS, CDR2 FQNEAQ. CDR3 DNA: TGTGCCAGCAGCTTAGCGAACAGGGGGGCGAACACTGAAGCTTTCTTT. Amino acids: CASSLANRGANTEAFF.

This sequence joins TRBV3-1 (or the pseudogene TRBV3-2) and TRBJ1-4, with D possibly matching TRBD1 (6 bases). Germline V gives CDR1 LGHDT, CDR2 YNNKEL (reference sequence). CDR3 length: 15 amino acids. With 4 bases removed from V and 7 bases from J, the gap between germline ends came to 16 bases. CDR3 coding DNA: TGTGCCAGCAGCCCCGGACAGACGAACTTTGAAAAACTGTTTTTT. Its translation: CASSPGQTNFEKLFF.

J is TRBJ1-1 and V is TRBV7-9; D may be TRBD1 (5 bases). Germline loops: CDR1 SEHNR, CDR2 FQNEAQ (reference sequence). Trimming left V 4 bases short and J 4 bases short, with 22 bases between. The CDR3 spans 17 residues. CDR3 region: CASSSPQPGSGTTEAFF. The DNA of the CDR3 is TGTGCCAGCAGCTCCCCCCAACCGGGGAGCGGGACCACTGAAGCTTTCTTT.

The chain carries TRBV10-2 and TRBJ2-1; D might be TRBD2 (6 bases). The length of the CDR3 is 16 residues. Trimming shortened V by 6 bases and J by 2 bases, and 17 bases separated the two germline ends. Germline-derived CDR1 and CDR2 are WSHSY and SAAADI. The CDR3 DNA is TGCGCCAGCAGCCCGGGGCGGGGTTCGACCTACAATGAGCAGTTCTTC. Protein product: CASSPGRGSTYNEQFF.

V usage is TRBV19 and J usage is TRBJ1-5; D is perhaps TRBD1 (5 bases). The CDR3 sequence is 17 residues long. The germline V gene encodes CDR1 LNHDA and CDR2 SQIVND (reference sequence). V gave up 6 bases and J gave up 6 bases, with 24 bases separating them. CDR3 protein: CASSSPLKEGRGQPQHF. CDR3 in DNA: TGTGCCAGTAGCAGCCCCCTTAAGGAGGGACGGGGTCAGCCCCAGCATTTT.

This clone was picked up a small number of times. J is TRBJ1-4 and V is TRBV9, with TRBD1 matching over 9 bases. The CDR3 spans 15 residues. Germline trimming cut 0 bases from V and 8 bases from J; bases unmatched to any gene: 5. Per the germline V gene, CDR1 is SGDLS and CDR2 is YYNGEE. The CDR3 DNA reads TGTGCCAGCAGCGTAGATGGACAGGGGTTGGAAAAACTGTTTTTT. Its protein is CASSVDGQGLEKLFF.

The table lists this clone with a count of one. CDR3 nucleotides: TGTGCCAGCGGACCTCGGGGGGCTCGGGAGACCCAGTACTTC. It yields the protein CASGPRGARETQYF. This chain connects TRBV11-1 to TRBJ2-5; a possible D gene is TRBD2 (7 bases). The CDR3 sequence is 14 residues long. Trimming left V 8 bases short and J 5 bases short, with 18 bases between. Germline lookup yields CDR1 SGHAT and CDR2 FQDESV (reference sequence).

The chain carries TRBV5-5 and TRBJ1-5; maybe TRBD1 (5 bases). This CDR3 spans 16 amino acids. Trimming removed 0 bases at V and 2 bases at J, with 12 bases between. Germline V lookup: CDR1 SGHKS, CDR2 YYEKEE (reference sequence). The CDR3 DNA is TGTGCCAGCAGCTTGGCGAGGGACTTCGGCAATCAGCCCCAGCATTTT. Protein: CASSLARDFGNQPQHF.

The chain carries TRBV6-5 and TRBJ1-6; no firm D call. Germline assignment: CDR1 MNHEY and CDR2 SVGAGI. The V and J ends lost 5 bases and 4 bases respectively, with 9 bases between them. CDR3 length equals 14 residues. As DNA, the CDR3 is TGTGCCAGCAGTCGGACTTCGTATAATTCACCCCTCCACTTT. Amino acid sequence: CASSRTSYNSPLHF.